The T cell receptor (beta chain) described here comes from a study of blood T cell repertoires in COVID-19. Across under 25 US areas, participants ranged in age from about 18 to 90 years. The ends lost 6 bases at V and 0 bases at J; junction bases unmatched: 8. Germline CDR1 and CDR2: SGHRS and YFSETQ. The CDR3 totals 15 residues. Libraries were prepared by immunoSEQ multiplex PCR; TCRdb keeps only in-frame clonotypes and omits some of them. The table lists some 320,000 clones, roughly 91% of them singletons, with under 3.5% in the top ten. Material for sequencing was PBMCs or T cells enriched from blood (not recorded which). The chain recombines TRBV5-1 with TRBJ2-7; 8 positions match TRBD2. This clonotype was obtained from a woman between 50 and 59 years old who had been exposed to COVID-19. CDR3 region: CASKSRGDHSYEQYF. CDR3 DNA: TGCGCCAGCAAATCGCGGGGGGACCACTCCTACGAGCAGTACTTC.